These T cell receptor beta chains were read from a single sample in a study of T cell responses to AZD1222 COVID-19 vaccine. TCRdb's table, derived via immunoSEQ multiplex PCR, lists solely in-frame clones and lacks some. The sample shows around 130,000 clones, 93% of them seen only once. Sequenced material: peripheral blood, taken on day 0 of AZD1222 vaccination. The receptors stem from an adult in good health. Each CDR3 is given with its conserved first and last residue. The order of the fields is D gene, V gene, J gene, CDR3 protein, CDR3 DNA. A D gene is named only where the DNA matches it firmly.

d_gene: NA; v_gene: TRBV5-5; j_gene: TRBJ1-1; CDR3aa: CASSFFGGNTEAFF; CDR3nt: TGTGCCAGCAGCTTCTTTGGAGGGAACACTGAAGCTTTCTTT
d_gene: NA; v_gene: TRBV5-1; j_gene: TRBJ2-5; CDR3aa: CASSLVGGETQYF; CDR3nt: TGCGCCAGCAGCTTGGTTGGGGGGGAGACCCAGTACTTC
d_gene: TRBD1; v_gene: TRBV19; j_gene: TRBJ1-2; CDR3aa: CASSLWTGIYGYTF; CDR3nt: TGTGCCAGTAGCCTGTGGACAGGGATCTATGGCTACACCTTC
d_gene: NA; v_gene: TRBV5-1; j_gene: TRBJ1-3; CDR3aa: CASSLVGGSSGNTIYF; CDR3nt: TGCGCCAGCAGCTTGGTGGGAGGGAGCTCTGGAAACACCATATATTTT
d_gene: TRBD1; v_gene: TRBV6-2/TRBV6-3; j_gene: TRBJ1-2; CDR3aa: CASSYWDRLTRGNGYTF; CDR3nt: TGTGCCAGCAGTTACTGGGACAGACTCACCCGGGGAAATGGCTACACCTTC
d_gene: NA; v_gene: TRBV10-3; j_gene: TRBJ2-5; CDR3aa: CAISESEGPETQYF; CDR3nt: TGTGCCATCAGTGAGTCGGAGGGTCCAGAGACCCAGTACTTC
d_gene: NA; v_gene: TRBV5-5; j_gene: TRBJ2-3; CDR3aa: CASRHTDTQYF; CDR3nt: TGTGCCAGCAGACATACAGATACGCAGTATTTT
d_gene: NA; v_gene: TRBV10-1; j_gene: TRBJ2-2; CDR3aa: CASSDNSRTGELFF; CDR3nt: TGCGCCAGCAGTGATAATAGCCGAACCGGGGAGCTGTTTTTT
d_gene: NA; v_gene: TRBV7-9; j_gene: TRBJ2-5; CDR3aa: CASSSLVGTQETQYF; CDR3nt: TGTGCCAGCAGCTCCCTAGTCGGTACCCAAGAGACCCAGTACTTC
d_gene: NA; v_gene: TRBV27; j_gene: TRBJ1-1; CDR3aa: CASSFEAPRSTEAFF; CDR3nt: TGTGCCAGCAGTTTCGAAGCCCCCCGGAGCACTGAAGCTTTCTTT
d_gene: TRBD1; v_gene: TRBV9; j_gene: TRBJ2-7; CDR3aa: CASSSMGQGGREQYF; CDR3nt: TGTGCCAGCAGTTCTATGGGACAGGGAGGCCGCGAGCAGTACTTC
d_gene: TRBD1; v_gene: TRBV18; j_gene: TRBJ2-7; CDR3aa: CASSPRETGTGDYEQYF; CDR3nt: TGTGCCAGCTCACCCCGGGAGACCGGGACAGGAGACTACGAGCAGTACTTC
d_gene: NA; v_gene: TRBV12-5; j_gene: TRBJ1-1; CDR3aa: CASGLLPLEAFF; CDR3nt: TGTGCTAGTGGTTTGCTCCCGCTTGAAGCTTTCTTT
d_gene: NA; v_gene: TRBV6-2/TRBV6-3; j_gene: TRBJ1-1; CDR3aa: CASSFSGAMNTEAFF; CDR3nt: TGTGCCAGCAGTTTTTCGGGGGCCATGAACACTGAAGCTTTCTTT
d_gene: TRBD2; v_gene: TRBV18; j_gene: TRBJ2-3; CDR3aa: CASSRTSGGALDTQYF; CDR3nt: TGTGCCAGCTCCAGGACTAGCGGGGGGGCCTTGGATACGCAGTATTTT
d_gene: NA; v_gene: TRBV7-9; j_gene: TRBJ1-1; CDR3aa: CASSPSTEAFF; CDR3nt: TGTGCCAGCAGCCCCTCAACTGAAGCTTTCTTT
d_gene: TRBD1; v_gene: TRBV19; j_gene: TRBJ1-2; CDR3aa: CASNPSDRAAGYTF; CDR3nt: TGTGCCAGTAATCCCTCCGACAGGGCCGCGGGCTACACCTTC
d_gene: TRBD1; v_gene: TRBV10-2; j_gene: TRBJ2-7; CDR3aa: CASSRDRGYEQYF; CDR3nt: TGCGCCAGCAGCCGGGACAGGGGCTACGAGCAGTACTTC
d_gene: NA; v_gene: TRBV29-1; j_gene: TRBJ2-1; CDR3aa: CSVVAGYNEQFF; CDR3nt: TGCAGCGTTGTTGCGGGATACAATGAGCAGTTCTTC
d_gene: NA; v_gene: TRBV19; j_gene: TRBJ1-2; CDR3aa: CASSISEARGYTF; CDR3nt: TGTGCCAGTAGTATAAGCGAGGCGCGCGGCTACACCTTC
d_gene: NA; v_gene: TRBV5-1; j_gene: TRBJ2-2; CDR3aa: CASSLAFSTDTGELFF; CDR3nt: TGCGCCAGCAGCTTGGCCTTCAGCACAGACACCGGGGAGCTGTTTTTT
d_gene: TRBD1; v_gene: TRBV9; j_gene: TRBJ1-1; CDR3aa: CASSAGGRGTEAFF; CDR3nt: TGTGCCAGCAGCGCAGGGGGAAGGGGCACTGAAGCTTTCTTT